The source of this T cell receptor beta chain is a study of technical replicates of blood from several donors. Unmatched junction bases numbered 4, after V lost 4 bases and J lost 1 base. The CDR3 length is 14 residues. CDR1 is MGHRA and CDR2 is YSYEKL in the germline V gene. Some clones are missing from TCRdb's copy, which holds only in-frame ones; the method was immunoSEQ multiplex PCR. The table has some 70,000 clones, approximately 97% seen once; the top ten hold about 0.31%. Specimen: T cells isolated from PBMCs. The J gene is TRBJ2-7, the V gene TRBV4-1; TRBD1 matches 7 bases. The TCR was taken from a human donor in good health. The CDR3 sequence: CASSLGQESYEQYF. CDR3 in DNA: TGCGCCAGCAGCCTTGGACAGGAATCCTACGAGCAGTACTTC.